These 13 T cell receptor beta chains came from one sample sequenced in a study of CD8+ T cells in alopecia areata. cDNA reverse transcribed from extracted RNA served as the sequencing template. Some clones are missing from TCRdb's copy, which holds only in-frame ones; the method was immunoSEQ multiplex PCR. The repertoire includes roughly 150,000 clones, 50% to 65% of them detected once, and just under 20% sits in the top ten. Sample: CD8+ T cells sorted from blood, taken at week 0. These receptors originate from a human donor with alopecia areata.

This chain uses TRBV27 with TRBJ2-7; 7 bases are shared with TRBD1. CDR1 and CDR2 from the germline V gene are MNHEY and SMNVEV (reference sequence). Trimming removed 6 bases from V and 6 bases from J; junction bases left unmatched: 14. The CDR3 is made up of 15 amino acids. Here the CDR3 reads CASRDHYGTAGEQYF. In DNA, the CDR3 is TGTGCCAGCAGGGACCACTACGGGACAGCTGGCGAGCAGTACTTC.

The chain combines TRBV9 with TRBJ1-1; unclear D gene. V lost 7 bases and J lost 5, with 12 bases in between. There are 12 residues in the CDR3. Germline lookup yields CDR1 SGDLS and CDR2 YYNGEE. The chain's CDR3 is CASSNLGTEAFF. The CDR3 bases are TGTGCCAGCTCAAACCTCGGTACTGAAGCTTTCTTT.

This clone was seen a single time. V usage is TRBV15 and J usage is TRBJ1-1; D is uncertain. The CDR3 is made up of 14 amino acids. The germline V and J ends were trimmed by 2 bases and 7 bases, with 14 bases remaining between them. Germline-derived CDR1 and CDR2 are LNHNV and YYDKDF (reference sequence). DNA of the CDR3: TGTGCCACCAGCAGATCCAGGCCGAGCTATGAAGCTTTCTTT. The encoded protein is CATSRSRPSYEAFF.

This clone was recorded a few times. The chain links TRBV29-1 to TRBJ2-2; the match to TRBD2 covers 7 bases. This CDR3 spans 13 amino acids. Germline V lookup: CDR1 SQVTM, CDR2 ANQGSEA. V lost 7 bases, J lost 5 bases, and 7 bases stayed unmatched. CDR3 sequence: CSAGRTSTGELFF. The CDR3 region has the DNA TGCAGCGCCGGGAGGACTTCAACCGGGGAGCTGTTTTTT.

The chain has TRBV5-1 and TRBJ2-2; tentatively, D is TRBD2 (6 bases). The CDR3 covers 19 residues. Germline CDR1 is SGHRS and CDR2 is YFSETQ. V was trimmed by 6 bases and J by 0 bases, leaving 24 bases between them. In DNA, the CDR3 is TGCGCCAGCACGGCCAGCGCGGGGAGTATGCGCGCGAACACCGGGGAGCTGTTTTTT. Translation gives CASTASAGSMRANTGELFF.

With regard to this clone: Other DNA sequences in this sample translate to the same CDR3. This CDR3 is CSVRDRDYGYTF. The CDR3 coding sequence is TGCAGCGTCCGGGACAGGGATTATGGCTACACCTTC. The rearrangement joins TRBV29-1 to TRBJ1-2, with 9 bases aligning to TRBD1. The CDR3 extends over 12 amino acids. The germline V gene has CDR1 SQVTM and CDR2 ANQGSEA. Germline trimming cut 6 bases from V and 5 bases from J; bases unmatched to any gene: 4.

This clone was counted between two and nine times. The V and J genes are TRBV10-3 and TRBJ2-2; no firm D call. V was cut by 0 bases and J by 7 bases, with 6 bases left in between. CDR3 length: 13 residues. Germline V gene sequence: CDR1 ENHRY, CDR2 SYGVKD. CDR3 DNA sequence: TGTGCCATCAGTGAGTCCGGCATCGGGGAGCTGTTTTTT. This encodes CAISESGIGELFF.

In this sample, this clone turned up a few times. This sequence joins TRBV10-3 and TRBJ1-5; weak D call: TRBD1 (5 bases). V lost 0 bases to trimming and J lost 7 bases, with 10 bases between them. Germline CDR1 ENHRY, CDR2 SYGVKD. The length of the CDR3 is 14 residues. CDR3 sequence: CAISESGLGQPQHF. CDR3 bases: TGTGCCATCAGTGAGTCGGGGCTTGGGCAGCCCCAGCATTTT.

The chain has TRBV29-1 and TRBJ2-2; 8 positions match TRBD1. The length of the CDR3 is 16 residues. Germline values: CDR1 SQVTM, CDR2 ANQGSEA. V trimming: 0 bases; J trimming: 6 bases; junction bases outside the gene matches: 9. For the CDR3, the DNA is TGCAGCGTTGAAGATCTCTCAGGGGGCAAGGCCGGGGAGCTGTTTTTT. Its protein product is CSVEDLSGGKAGELFF.

The chain joins TRBV13 to TRBJ2-7; 8 nucleotides line up with TRBD1. CDR1 is PRHDT and CDR2 is FYEKMQ in the germline V gene (reference sequence). V shed 5 bases, J shed 7 bases, and the junction held 16 bases outside the gene matches. The CDR3 length is 16 residues. The CDR3 DNA sequence: TGTGCCAGCAGCCCGTCGAGCAGGGGGCCTACGGGAGAGCAGTACTTC. Protein: CASSPSSRGPTGEQYF.

A single count supports this clone. V usage is TRBV9 and J usage is TRBJ2-7; 9 bases are shared with TRBD1. Germline CDR1 SGDLS, CDR2 YYNGEE. Unmatched junction bases numbered 3, after V lost 2 bases and J lost 6 bases. This CDR3 has 13 residues. The CDR3 sequence is CASSVDRGGEQYF. The CDR3 DNA reads TGTGCCAGCAGCGTGGACAGGGGTGGCGAGCAGTACTTC.

This chain connects TRBV27 to TRBJ2-1; D is perhaps TRBD2 (5 bases). Germline CDR1 is MNHEY and CDR2 is SMNVEV (reference sequence). V was pared by 4 bases and J by 2 bases, with 12 bases between. This CDR3 has 15 amino acids. The CDR3 region has the DNA TGTGCCAGCAGTTCATTAGACGGGACCTACAATGAGCAGTTCTTC. As protein: CASSSLDGTYNEQFF.

The rearrangement uses TRBV10-3 and TRBJ2-3; no firm D call. V lost 3 bases, J lost 2 bases, and 6 bases lay in between. The CDR3 is 13 amino acids. Germline V gene lookup returns CDR1 ENHRY and CDR2 SYGVKD. In DNA form, the CDR3 reads TGTGCCATCAGTGATCGCCTCACAGATACGCAGTATTTT. Residues: CAISDRLTDTQYF.